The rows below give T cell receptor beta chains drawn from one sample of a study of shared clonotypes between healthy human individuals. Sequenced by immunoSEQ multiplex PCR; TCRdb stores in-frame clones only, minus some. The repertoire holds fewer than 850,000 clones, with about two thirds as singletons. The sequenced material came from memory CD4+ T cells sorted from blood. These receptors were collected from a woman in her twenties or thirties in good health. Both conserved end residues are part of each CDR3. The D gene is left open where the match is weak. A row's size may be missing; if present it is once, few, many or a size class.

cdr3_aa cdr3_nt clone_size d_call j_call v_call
CASSPALQETQYF TGCGCCAGCAGCCCGGCCCTTCAAGAGACCCAGTACTTC NA NA TRBJ2-5 TRBV5-1
CASSEGNTIYF TGTGCCAGCTCAGAAGGAAACACCATATATTTT once NA TRBJ1-3 TRBV18
CASSLAPGSNEKLFF TGCGCCAGCAGCTTGGCGCCAGGGAGTAATGAAAAACTGTTTTTT NA NA TRBJ1-4 TRBV5-1
CASSFGFLETQYF TGCGCCAGCAGCTTTGGTTTCTTGGAGACCCAGTACTTC NA NA TRBJ2-5 TRBV5-1
CASSRGEGREKLFF TGTGCCAGCAGTCGCGGGGAGGGTCGGGAAAAACTGTTTTTT many NA TRBJ1-4 TRBV5-4
CASRTGGKGRTEAFF TGTGCCAGCAGGACAGGGGGCAAGGGAAGAACTGAAGCTTTCTTT many NA TRBJ1-1 TRBV21-1
CASSTTQETQYF TGTGCCAGCAGCACCACCCAAGAGACCCAGTACTTC few NA TRBJ2-5 TRBV28
CAWSLSYGYTF TGTGCCTGGTCTTTGAGTTATGGCTACACCTTC NA NA TRBJ1-2 TRBV30
CASSLISSGNTIYF TGCGCCAGCAGCTTAATCTCATCTGGAAACACCATATATTTT NA NA TRBJ1-3 TRBV5-1
CASSQGIPGGLLSYEQYF TGTGCCAGCAGCCAAGGCATACCGGGAGGACTACTCTCCTACGAGCAGTACTTC NA TRBD2 TRBJ2-7 TRBV4-2
CASSPSSGTYYEQYF TGTGCCAGCAGTCCTTCTAGCGGGACATACTACGAGCAGTACTTC NA TRBD2 TRBJ2-7 TRBV28
CASSSAGTGVYEQYF TGCGCCAGCAGCTCGGCCGGGACAGGCGTCTACGAGCAGTACTTC NA TRBD1 TRBJ2-7 TRBV5-1
CASSVDPRRHGGNTIYF TGTGCCAGCAGCGTAGACCCCAGGAGACACGGTGGAAACACCATATATTTT NA NA TRBJ1-3 TRBV9
CASIPGPGGIYEQYF TGCGCCAGCATCCCCGGCCCGGGAGGAATCTACGAGCAGTACTTC few TRBD2 TRBJ2-7 TRBV5-1
CASSPVFSGRAYNEQFF TGCGCCAGCAGTCCCGTATTCAGCGGGAGAGCGTACAATGAGCAGTTCTTC few TRBD2 TRBJ2-1 TRBV10-1
CASSPGGANQETQYF TGTGCCAGCAGCCCCGGGGGTGCCAACCAAGAGACCCAGTACTTC once NA TRBJ2-5 TRBV5-4
CASSQGFSGGPRSEQFF TGCGCCAGCAGCCAGGGGTTCTCGGGAGGGCCGAGAAGTGAGCAGTTCTTC NA TRBD2 TRBJ2-1 TRBV5-1
CASSNSRISYEQYF TGTGCCAGTAGTAATTCGCGTATATCCTACGAGCAGTACTTC NA NA TRBJ2-7 TRBV19
CASRLEGGGTEAFF TGTGCCAGCAGGCTGGAAGGGGGTGGAACTGAAGCTTTCTTT NA NA TRBJ1-1 TRBV27
CASSYIRTSSYEQYF TGTGCCAGCAGTTACATTCGTACTAGTTCCTACGAGCAGTACTTC few NA TRBJ2-7 TRBV6-5
CATSVRDRGIMGTQYF TGTGCCACCAGCGTCCGGGACAGGGGGATAATGGGGACCCAGTACTTC NA TRBD1 TRBJ2-5 TRBV15
CASSGQGQTSYNEQFF TGTGCCAGCAGCGGGCAGGGACAGACCTCCTACAATGAGCAGTTCTTC NA TRBD1 TRBJ2-1 TRBV7-9
CASSPGRGRASEQYF TGTGCCAGCTCACCAGGCAGGGGGCGAGCGAGTGAGCAGTACTTC NA TRBD1 TRBJ2-7 TRBV18
CASSSGAGVTEAFF TGTGCCAGTAGTTCGGGGGCCGGGGTCACTGAAGCTTTCTTT few NA TRBJ1-1 TRBV19
CASSPPAAGENIQYF TGTGCCAGCTCACCACCCGCGGCAGGGGAAAACATTCAGTACTTC NA NA TRBJ2-4 TRBV18
CASSLLGGAVNEQFF TGTGCCAGCAGTTTATTGGGGGGCGCGGTAAATGAGCAGTTCTTC few NA TRBJ2-1 TRBV28
CASSQDKWQGAPNEQFF TGCGCCAGCAGCCAAGATAAGTGGCAGGGGGCGCCGAATGAGCAGTTCTTC few TRBD1 TRBJ2-1 TRBV4-1
CSFRDNSYEQYF TGCAGCTTTCGGGACAACTCCTACGAGCAGTACTTC NA NA TRBJ2-7 TRBV29-1
CASSAQTGTPPFF TGTGCCAGCAGCGCTCAAACCGGGACACCTCCTTTCTTT NA NA TRBJ1-1 TRBV9
CASSLGPGQGAAGNTIYF TGTGCCAGCAGCTTGGGACCGGGACAGGGGGCTGCTGGAAACACCATATATTTT NA TRBD1 TRBJ1-3 TRBV5-6
CASSSWNEQFF TGTGCCAGCAGCTCCTGGAATGAGCAGTTCTTC NA NA TRBJ2-1 TRBV11-2
CASRRGQGGEQYF TGTGCCAGCAGGAGGGGACAGGGAGGCGAGCAGTACTTC NA TRBD1 TRBJ2-7 TRBV28
CASSGSGLNYGYTF TGTGCCAGCAGTGGGTCCGGTCTTAACTATGGCTACACCTTC NA NA TRBJ1-2 TRBV6-1
CASSYNGLTYEQYF TGTGCCAGCAGTTACAACGGATTGACCTACGAGCAGTACTTC NA NA TRBJ2-7 TRBV6-5
CAISRQGDGEQYF TGCGCCATCTCTAGACAGGGGGATGGTGAGCAGTACTTC NA TRBD1 TRBJ2-7 TRBV10-2
CASRRGKERSSYEQYF TGTGCCAGCAGGCGAGGCAAAGAGCGGAGCTCCTACGAGCAGTACTTC few NA TRBJ2-7 TRBV28
CASSLVSLGQPNYGYTF TGCGCCAGCAGCTTGGTGAGCCTGGGACAGCCTAACTATGGCTACACCTTC NA TRBD1 TRBJ1-2 TRBV5-1
CAWTRPGGFNQPQHF TGTGCCTGGACTCGACCAGGGGGATTCAATCAGCCCCAGCATTTT once TRBD1 TRBJ1-5 TRBV30
CASSVTSGTWGEQYF TGTGCCAGCAGCGTGACTAGCGGGACTTGGGGGGAGCAGTACTTC NA TRBD2 TRBJ2-7 TRBV7-8
CASSLGRESSTDTQYF TGTGCCAGCAGCTTAGGGCGGGAGAGTAGCACAGATACGCAGTATTTT once TRBD2 TRBJ2-3 TRBV11-3
CASSLGHSGRGSYEQYF TGTGCCAGCAGCTTAGGCCATAGCGGGAGAGGGTCCTACGAGCAGTACTTC few TRBD2 TRBJ2-7 TRBV7-8
CASSLFPTGQGFNYGYTF TGCGCCAGCAGCTTGTTTCCCACTGGACAGGGGTTCAACTATGGCTACACCTTC NA TRBD1 TRBJ1-2 TRBV5-1
CASSSAQGSYEQYF TGTGCCAGCAGTTCCGCGCAGGGCTCCTACGAGCAGTACTTC many NA TRBJ2-7 TRBV6-5
CSAHGQGAAFF TGCAGTGCCCATGGACAGGGTGCGGCTTTCTTT NA TRBD1 TRBJ1-1 TRBV20-1
CASSLHVGGQYEQYF TGTGCCAGCAGCTTACACGTGGGGGGTCAGTACGAGCAGTACTTC NA NA TRBJ2-7 TRBV7-2
CASSRDSTGYNEQFF TGCGCCAGCAGCCGCGACTCGACAGGATACAATGAGCAGTTCTTC NA NA TRBJ2-1 TRBV5-1
CASSFRQGQFYEQYF TGTGCCAGCAGCTTTAGACAGGGGCAATTCTACGAGCAGTACTTC NA TRBD1 TRBJ2-7 TRBV11-2
CASKGLSSGRKNNEQFF TGTGCCAGTAAAGGTTTGTCTAGCGGGCGCAAGAACAATGAGCAGTTCTTC NA TRBD2 TRBJ2-1 TRBV19
CASSLSGGNTEAFF TGTGCCAGTAGCCTCTCGGGGGGCAACACTGAAGCTTTCTTT NA NA TRBJ1-1 TRBV19
CASSTAWDTQYF TGTGCCAGCAGCACAGCCTGGGATACGCAGTATTTT NA NA TRBJ2-3 TRBV5-8
CASSLGTNRATEQYF TGCGCCAGCAGCTTGGGGACAAACCGGGCTACCGAGCAGTACTTC NA NA TRBJ2-7 TRBV5-1
CASLTPGPSYEQYF TGTGCCAGTCTTACTCCGGGTCCCTCCTACGAGCAGTACTTC NA NA TRBJ2-7 TRBV25-1